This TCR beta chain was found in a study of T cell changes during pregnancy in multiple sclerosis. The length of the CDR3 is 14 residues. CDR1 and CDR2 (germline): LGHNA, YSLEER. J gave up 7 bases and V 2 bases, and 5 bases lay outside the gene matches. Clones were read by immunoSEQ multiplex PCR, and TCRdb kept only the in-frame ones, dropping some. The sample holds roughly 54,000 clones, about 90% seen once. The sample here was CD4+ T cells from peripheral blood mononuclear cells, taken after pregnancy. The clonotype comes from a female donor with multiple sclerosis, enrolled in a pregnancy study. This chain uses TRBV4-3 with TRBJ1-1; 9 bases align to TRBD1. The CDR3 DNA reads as TGCGCCAGCAGCCAAAAACAGGGGGCGGGTGAAGCTTTCTTT. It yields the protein CASSQKQGAGEAFF.